The 12 T cell receptor beta chains below come from one sample, sequenced in a study of T cell clonotyping in hematopoietic cell transplantation. Assay: immunoSEQ multiplex PCR; the TCRdb copy retains only in-frame clones and omits some. The sample records 6,300 or so clones, 70% to 90% being singletons. The material sequenced was peripheral blood mononuclear cells, taken 180 days after allogeneic stem cell transplant. The source of these receptors is a female patient aged 50-65 years who had an allogeneic stem cell transplant from an unrelated donor, so the T cells may come from the graft donor. Some clones in this sample may be carry-over from other donors' samples.

The V gene is TRBV6-5, the J gene TRBJ2-3, with D unresolved. Germline V gene data show CDR1 as MNHEY and CDR2 as SVGAGI. With 2 bases removed from V and 0 bases from J, the gap between germline ends came to 9 bases. CDR3 length: 15 amino acids. The CDR3 DNA reads as TGTGCCAGCAGTTACGGTCCACCTAGCACAGATACGCAGTATTTT. The encoded protein is CASSYGPPSTDTQYF.

The chain employs TRBV6-1 and TRBJ1-1; D is ambiguous. V was pared by 6 bases and J by 1 base, with 12 bases between. This CDR3 contains 14 residues. CDR1 and CDR2 from the germline V gene are MNHNS and SASEGT. For the CDR3, the DNA is TGTGCCAGCAGGGGGAACCTGGGGAACACTGAAGCTTTCTTT. Its translation: CASRGNLGNTEAFF.

The chain uses TRBV6-6 and TRBJ1-2; no firm D call. This CDR3 has 11 residues. CDR1 is MNHNY, CDR2 SVGAGI, per germline (reference sequence). V was clipped by 9 bases and J by 4 bases, with 9 bases between them. CDR3 amino acids: CASVGPYGYTF. CDR3 sequence (DNA): TGTGCCAGTGTTGGTCCCTATGGCTACACCTTC.

The V and J genes are TRBV6-5 and TRBJ2-5, with D maybe TRBD2 (5 bases). CDR1 MNHEY and CDR2 SVGAGI come from the germline V gene. The CDR3 length is 15 residues. The V and J ends lost 0 bases and 1 base respectively, with 9 bases between them. The CDR3 loop reads CASSYSEVPQETQYF. In DNA, the CDR3 is TGTGCCAGCAGTTACTCGGAGGTCCCCCAAGAGACCCAGTACTTC.

The rearrangement links TRBV18 to TRBJ2-7; 7 positions agree with TRBD2. The germline CDR1 and CDR2 sequences are KGHSH and LQKENI. Trimming at V came to 3 bases and at J to 1 base, leaving 3 bases not matched to a gene. The CDR3 totals 14 residues. CDR3 protein: CASSPTSLSYEQYF. CDR3 in DNA: TGTGCCAGCTCACCGACTAGCCTATCCTACGAGCAGTACTTC. Full variable domain (outside the CDR3, taken from reference TRBV18 and TRBJ2-7): NAGVMQNPRHLVRRRGQEARLRCSPMKGHSHVYWYRQLPEEGLKFMVYLQKENIIDESGMPKERFSAEFPKEGPSILRIQQVVRGDSAAYFCASSPTSLSYEQYFGPGTRLTVT.

The chain recombines TRBV10-1 with TRBJ2-7; D call uncertain. The germline V gene has CDR1 WNHNN and CDR2 SYGVQD (reference sequence). The CDR3 consists of 10 residues. V lost 3 bases and J lost 5, with 2 bases in between. This CDR3 is CASSENEQYF. The CDR3 DNA follows: TGCGCCAGCAGTGAAAACGAGCAGTACTTC.

The chain joins TRBV11-2 to TRBJ1-5; D not certain. The V and J ends lost 0 bases and 7 bases respectively, with 10 bases between them. The CDR3 extends over 14 amino acids. The V gene's germline CDR1 is SGHAT and CDR2 FQNNGV. The CDR3 sequence: CASSLDGSDQPQHF. The CDR3 region has the DNA TGTGCCAGCAGCTTAGATGGAAGTGACCAGCCCCAGCATTTT.

This chain uses TRBV6-5 with TRBJ1-5, with 7 positions matching TRBD1. Losses at the gene ends were 4 bases for V and 4 bases for J; bases not matched to a gene: 10. The CDR3 runs to 16 residues. Per germline, CDR1 MNHEY and CDR2 SVGAGI. CDR3 loop: CASSSGLTGRNQPQHF. Written as DNA, the CDR3 is TGTGCCAGCAGTTCCGGGCTGACAGGGCGGAATCAGCCCCAGCATTTT.

The chain couples TRBV25-1 to TRBJ1-4; D perhaps matches TRBD1 (5 bases). This CDR3 comprises 17 residues. The V gene lost 4 bases and the J gene lost 6 bases, with 21 bases spanning the gap. Germline CDR1 is MGHDK and CDR2 is SYGVNS. The CDR3 is CASSATPRGVTYEKLFF. The DNA of the CDR3 is TGTGCCAGCAGTGCAACGCCTCGGGGGGTCACGTATGAAAAACTGTTTTTT.

With respect to this clone: One end of the junction does not line up with germline, which may come from a read error. This rearrangement joins TRBV7-7 to TRBJ2-1, with D tentatively TRBD2 (5 bases). CDR1 and CDR2 from the germline V gene are SSHAT and FNYEAQ (reference sequence). CDR3 length: 16 residues. The CDR3 here is CASSLSGVGSYNEQFF. In DNA, the CDR3 is TGTGCTAGCAGCTTATCCGGGGTAGGGTCCTACAATGAGCAGTTCTTC.

This clone came up a few times. Other DNA sequences in the same sample also yield this CDR3. This chain links TRBV9 with TRBJ1-2; no clear D gene. The CDR3 covers 13 residues. Trimming took 0 bases from V and 3 from J, leaving 6 bases between them. The germline gives CDR1 SGDLS, CDR2 YYNGEE. Written as DNA, the CDR3 is TGTGCCAGCAGCGTAGGCGGGGACTATGGCTACACCTTC. Translating it yields CASSVGGDYGYTF.

The chain couples TRBV30 to TRBJ1-6, with D maybe TRBD1 (5 bases). The CDR3 has 13 residues. V was pared by 4 bases and J by 5 bases, with 9 bases between. From germline, CDR1 is GTSNPN and CDR2 SVGIG (reference sequence). The CDR3 protein is CAWTRTHNSPLHF. CDR3 in DNA: TGTGCCTGGACCCGGACACATAATTCACCCCTCCACTTT.